This TCR beta chain was captured in a study of cytomegalovirus exposure and HLA in healthy donors. The study, taken as a whole, reports: TCR beta chains numbering more than 150 were designated cytomegalovirus-associated.

This clone appeared a few times. Antigen: not known. Use of 60 Vbeta and 13 Jbeta primers characterized the PCR. TCRdb's table, derived via immunoSEQ multiplex PCR, lists solely in-frame clones and lacks some. This table holds approximately 100,000 clones, roughly 9.1% found once. The CDR3 spans 15 residues. Trimming took 3 bases from V and 8 from J; bases not matched to a gene: 13. Germline values: CDR1 GTSNPN, CDR2 SVGIG (reference sequence). The chain recombines TRBV30 with TRBJ2-3; the match to TRBD2 covers 8 bases. Sequenced material: PBMCs. The source of this sequence is a man between 35 and 55 years old in good health and CMV-seropositive. The CDR3 loop is CAWSVRGTREGTQYF. The CDR3 DNA reads as TGTGCCTGGAGCGTAAGGGGGACTAGAGAAGGTACGCAGTATTTT.